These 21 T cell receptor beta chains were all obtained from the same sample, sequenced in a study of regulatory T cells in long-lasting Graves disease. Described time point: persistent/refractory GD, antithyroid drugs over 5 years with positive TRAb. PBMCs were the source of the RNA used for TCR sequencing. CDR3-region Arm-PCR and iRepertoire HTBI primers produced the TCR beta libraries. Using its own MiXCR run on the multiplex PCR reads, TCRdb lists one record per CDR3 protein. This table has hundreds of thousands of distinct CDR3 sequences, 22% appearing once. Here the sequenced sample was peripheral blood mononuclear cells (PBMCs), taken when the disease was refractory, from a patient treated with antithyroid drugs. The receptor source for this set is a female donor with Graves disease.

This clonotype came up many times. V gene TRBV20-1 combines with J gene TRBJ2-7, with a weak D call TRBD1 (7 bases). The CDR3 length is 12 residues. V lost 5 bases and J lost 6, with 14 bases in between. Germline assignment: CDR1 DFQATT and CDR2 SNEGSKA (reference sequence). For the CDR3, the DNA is TGCAGTGCTCTGCGACAGGGAGGCGAGCAGTACTTC. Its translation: CSALRQGGEQYF.

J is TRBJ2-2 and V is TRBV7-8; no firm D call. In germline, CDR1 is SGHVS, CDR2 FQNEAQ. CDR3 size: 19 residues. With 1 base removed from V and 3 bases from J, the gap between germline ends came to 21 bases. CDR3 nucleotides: TGTGCCAGCAGCTTAGATACCCTTGCAGAGCAGGTGGACACCGGGGAGCTGTTTTTT. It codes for CASSLDTLAEQVDTGELFF.

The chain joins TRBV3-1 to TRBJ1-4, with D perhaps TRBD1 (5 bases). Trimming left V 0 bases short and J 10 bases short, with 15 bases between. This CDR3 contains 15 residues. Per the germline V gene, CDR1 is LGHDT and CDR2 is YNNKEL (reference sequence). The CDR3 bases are TGTGCCAGCAGCCAAGATCCCTCGGCCGGGGGAAAACTGTTTTTT. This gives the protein CASSQDPSAGGKLFF.

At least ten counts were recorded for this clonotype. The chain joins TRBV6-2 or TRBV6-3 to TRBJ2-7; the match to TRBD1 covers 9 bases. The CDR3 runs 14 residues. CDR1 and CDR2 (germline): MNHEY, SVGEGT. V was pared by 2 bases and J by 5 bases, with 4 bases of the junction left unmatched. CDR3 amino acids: CASSYPGQGHEQYF. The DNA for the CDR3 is TGTGCCAGCAGTTACCCGGGACAGGGCCACGAGCAGTACTTC.

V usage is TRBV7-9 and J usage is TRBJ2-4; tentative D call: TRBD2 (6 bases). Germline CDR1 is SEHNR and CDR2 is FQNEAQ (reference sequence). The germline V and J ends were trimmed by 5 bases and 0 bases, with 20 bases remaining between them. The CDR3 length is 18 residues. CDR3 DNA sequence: TGTGCCAGCAGCGTTCTAGGGGCGGGACTTACAGCCAAAAACATTCAGTACTTC. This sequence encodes CASSVLGAGLTAKNIQYF.

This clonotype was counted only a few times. CDR3 bases: TGTGCCAGTAGTATAGGGGACAGGGGATCCTACGAGCAGTACTTC. This translates into CASSIGDRGSYEQYF. The chain is built from TRBV19 and TRBJ2-7, with 10 bases identical to TRBD1. The V gene's germline CDR1 is LNHDA and CDR2 SQIVND (reference sequence). The CDR3 consists of 15 residues. J was trimmed by 1 base and V by 1 base; bases with no gene match: 1.

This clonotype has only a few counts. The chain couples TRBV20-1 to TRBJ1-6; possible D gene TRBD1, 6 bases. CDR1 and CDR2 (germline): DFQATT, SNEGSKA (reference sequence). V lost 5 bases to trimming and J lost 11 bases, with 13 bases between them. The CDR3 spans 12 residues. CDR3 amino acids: CSASPGDPPLHF. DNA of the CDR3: TGCAGTGCTTCTCCAGGGGATCCACCCCTCCACTTT.

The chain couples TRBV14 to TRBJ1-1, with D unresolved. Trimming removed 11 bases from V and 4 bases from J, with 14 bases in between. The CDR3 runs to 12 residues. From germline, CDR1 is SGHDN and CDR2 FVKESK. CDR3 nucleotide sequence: TGTGCCTGCAACAAGGGAGGCACTGAAGCTTTCTTT. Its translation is CACNKGGTEAFF.

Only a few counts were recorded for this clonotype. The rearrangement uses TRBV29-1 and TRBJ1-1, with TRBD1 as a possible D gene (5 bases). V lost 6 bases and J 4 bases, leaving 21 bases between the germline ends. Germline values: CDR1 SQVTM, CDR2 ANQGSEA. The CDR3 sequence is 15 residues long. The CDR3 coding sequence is TGCAGCGTCCGGGGGGTTCTTGGGGTCGGCACTGAAGCTTTCTTT. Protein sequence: CSVRGVLGVGTEAFF.

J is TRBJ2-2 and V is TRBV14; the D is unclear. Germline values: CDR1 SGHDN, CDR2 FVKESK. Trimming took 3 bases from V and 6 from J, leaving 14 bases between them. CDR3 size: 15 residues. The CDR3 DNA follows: TGTGCCAGCAGCCAGACACAAACAAGGCCCGGGGAGCTGTTTTTT. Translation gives CASSQTQTRPGELFF.

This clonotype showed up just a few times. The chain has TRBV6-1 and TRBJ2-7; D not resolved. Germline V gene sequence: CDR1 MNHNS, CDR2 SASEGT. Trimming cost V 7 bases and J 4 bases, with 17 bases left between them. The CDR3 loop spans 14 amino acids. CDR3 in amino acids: CASTGSVSRYEQYF. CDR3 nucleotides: TGTGCCAGCACTGGATCTGTGTCTCGGTACGAGCAGTACTTC.

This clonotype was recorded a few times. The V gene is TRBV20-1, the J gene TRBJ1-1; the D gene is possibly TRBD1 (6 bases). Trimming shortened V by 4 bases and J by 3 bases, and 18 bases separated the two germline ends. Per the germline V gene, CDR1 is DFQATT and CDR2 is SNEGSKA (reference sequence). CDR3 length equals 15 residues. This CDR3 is CSATLPGTRYTEAFF. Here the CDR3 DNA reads TGCAGTGCTACCTTACCCGGGACACGTTACACTGAAGCTTTCTTT.

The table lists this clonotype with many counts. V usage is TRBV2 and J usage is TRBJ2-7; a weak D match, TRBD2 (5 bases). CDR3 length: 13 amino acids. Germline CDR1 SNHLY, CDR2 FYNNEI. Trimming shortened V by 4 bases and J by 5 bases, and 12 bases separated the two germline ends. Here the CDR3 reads CASSGGSTNEQYF. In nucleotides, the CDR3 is TGTGCCAGCAGTGGAGGGTCAACAAACGAGCAGTACTTC.

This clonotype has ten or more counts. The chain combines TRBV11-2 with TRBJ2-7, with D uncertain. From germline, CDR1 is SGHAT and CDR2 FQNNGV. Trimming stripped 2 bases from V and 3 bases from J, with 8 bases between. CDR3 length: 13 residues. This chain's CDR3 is CASSLPPNYEQYF. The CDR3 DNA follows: TGTGCCAGCAGCTTACCCCCGAACTACGAGCAGTACTTC.

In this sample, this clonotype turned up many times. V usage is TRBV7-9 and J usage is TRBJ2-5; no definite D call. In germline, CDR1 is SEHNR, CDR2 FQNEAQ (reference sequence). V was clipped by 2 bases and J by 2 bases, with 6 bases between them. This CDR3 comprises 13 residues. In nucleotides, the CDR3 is TGTGCCAGCAGCTTAAGATCACAAGAGACCCAGTACTTC. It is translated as CASSLRSQETQYF.

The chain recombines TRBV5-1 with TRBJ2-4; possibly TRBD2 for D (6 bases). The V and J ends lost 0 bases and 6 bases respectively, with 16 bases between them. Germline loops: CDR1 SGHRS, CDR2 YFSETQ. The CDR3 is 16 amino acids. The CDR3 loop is CASSLATGTGGNIQYF. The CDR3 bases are TGCGCCAGCAGCTTGGCCACCGGGACTGGGGGAAACATTCAGTACTTC.

The CDR3 region has the DNA TGCGCCAGCAGCCAAGGACTAGCCCGCTACGAGCAGTACTTC. Its protein is CASSQGLARYEQYF. This chain uses TRBV4-1 with TRBJ2-7; 7 bases line up with TRBD2. CDR3 length: 14 residues. With 1 base clipped from V and 3 bases from J, the junction kept 3 bases outside the gene matches. Germline-derived CDR1 and CDR2 are MGHRA and YSYEKL.

The CDR3 protein is CASSLGRDRAGAERNTIYF. CDR3 DNA sequence: TGTGCCAGCAGCCTTGGCCGGGACAGGGCAGGTGCTGAGCGAAACACCATATATTTT. The chain recombines TRBV9 with TRBJ1-3; 9 positions agree with TRBD1. CDR3 length equals 19 residues. V was clipped by 4 bases and J by 5 bases; unmatched bases: 19. Germline loops: CDR1 SGDLS, CDR2 YYNGEE.

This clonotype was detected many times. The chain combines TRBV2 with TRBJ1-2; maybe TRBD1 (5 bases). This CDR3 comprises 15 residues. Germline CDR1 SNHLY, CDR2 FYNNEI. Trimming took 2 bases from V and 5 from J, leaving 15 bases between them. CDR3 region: CASSESGLGAYGYTF. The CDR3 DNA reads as TGTGCCAGCAGTGAATCGGGTCTTGGGGCATATGGCTACACCTTC.

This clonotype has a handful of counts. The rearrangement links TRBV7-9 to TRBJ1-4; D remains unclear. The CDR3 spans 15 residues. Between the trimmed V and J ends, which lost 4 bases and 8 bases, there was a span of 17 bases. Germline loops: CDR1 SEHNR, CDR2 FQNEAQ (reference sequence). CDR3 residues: CASSSRQTPREKLFF. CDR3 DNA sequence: TGTGCCAGCAGCTCCAGACAAACCCCAAGGGAAAAACTGTTTTTT.

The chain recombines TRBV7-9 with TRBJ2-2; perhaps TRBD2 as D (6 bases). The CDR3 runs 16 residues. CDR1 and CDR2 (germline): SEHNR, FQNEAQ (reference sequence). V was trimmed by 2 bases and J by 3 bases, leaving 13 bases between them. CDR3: CASSLTFRGDTGELFF. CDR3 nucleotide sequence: TGTGCCAGCAGCTTAACTTTTCGCGGGGACACCGGGGAGCTGTTTTTT.